A selection of T cell receptor beta chains follows, all from one sample in a study of cytomegalovirus exposure and HLA in healthy donors. TCRdb keeps only in-frame clones here, not all; method: immunoSEQ multiplex PCR. The sample records more than 150,000 clones, 70% to 85% being singletons. Input material: PBMCs. The receptors were sampled from a girl aged 2-9 years in good health and CMV-seropositive. The CDR3 runs from the conserved cysteine through the conserved F or W. D genes are given only for firm matches. Part of the rows lack a size; the others show once, few, many or a class for expanded clones.

D,J,V,size,DNA,CDR3
TRBD2,TRBJ2-1,TRBV6-5,-,TGTGCCAGCAGTCGGGGACTAGATGAGCAGTTCTTC,CASSRGLDEQFF
-,TRBJ2-1,TRBV30,-,TGTGCCTGGAGTTTTGGCTCTTACAATGAGCAGTTCTTC,CAWSFGSYNEQFF
TRBD1,TRBJ1-2,TRBV30,-,TGTGCCTGGAGTGTTTGGGGGACAGGGAAATTCTATGGCTACACCTTC,CAWSVWGTGKFYGYTF
-,TRBJ1-3,TRBV19,-,TGTGCCAGTAGTCCCCTATACTCTGGAAACACCATATATTTT,CASSPLYSGNTIYF
TRBD1,TRBJ2-7,TRBV7-8,-,TGTGCCAGCAGCCCCGGGACAGACCGCCAGCAGTACTTC,CASSPGTDRQQYF
-,TRBJ2-5,TRBV6-4,-,TGTGCCAGCAGTGACTCGACGGGGGGCACGGAGACCCAGTACTTC,CASSDSTGGTETQYF
TRBD1,TRBJ1-5,TRBV5-1,few,TGCGCCAGCAGCTTAATGGACAGGAATCAGCCCCAGCATTTT,CASSLMDRNQPQHF
TRBD2,TRBJ2-2,TRBV29-1,few,TGCAGCGGTGGGACTAGCGGGGGAACCGGGGAGCTGTTTTTT,CSGGTSGGTGELFF
TRBD1,TRBJ2-3,TRBV9,once,TGTGCCAGCAGCTCAAACCGGGACAGGGGCACAGATACGCAGTATTTT,CASSSNRDRGTDTQYF
TRBD1,TRBJ1-2,TRBV5-8,-,TGTGCCAGCAGCGATGGGACAGGGATGATTCGGGGCTACACCTTC,CASSDGTGMIRGYTF
-,TRBJ1-4,TRBV6-5,-,TGTGCCAGCAGTTACTCGAAACATACGGGGGAAAAACTGTTTTTT,CASSYSKHTGEKLFF
-,TRBJ2-3,TRBV5-1,-,TGCGCCAGCAGCACCGGGAGCCTGGAGTCGTCAGATACGCAGTATTTT,CASSTGSLESSDTQYF
TRBD2,TRBJ2-3,TRBV4-2,many,TGTGCCAGCAGCCAAGATTTAGCGGGGGGCACAGATACGCAGTATTTT,CASSQDLAGGTDTQYF
TRBD2,TRBJ2-2,TRBV10-3,-,TGTGCCATCAGGACTAGCGGCGGGGAGCTGTTTTTT,CAIRTSGGELFF
-,TRBJ2-7,TRBV11-2,-,TGTGCCAGCAGCTTAGGACAAGGATACTACGAGCAGTACTTC,CASSLGQGYYEQYF
TRBD1,TRBJ1-1,TRBV6-5,-,TGTGCCATCAGGATGGGACAGCAGAACACTGAAGCTTTCTTT,CAIRMGQQNTEAFF
-,TRBJ2-3,TRBV9,-,TGTGCCAGCAGCTCCCTCGGGGAGGGCACAGATACGCAGTATTTT,CASSSLGEGTDTQYF